Below are 15 T cell receptor beta chains sequenced from a single sample in a study of cytomegalovirus exposure and HLA in healthy donors. The PCR used 60 Vbeta and 13 Jbeta primers. The protocol was immunoSEQ multiplex PCR, while the TCRdb copy is restricted to in-frame clones and leaves out a portion. Of 130,000 or so clones listed, 82% are singletons. The sequencing input was PBMCs. These receptors came from a woman aged 40-49 years in good health and CMV-seronegative.

The chain links TRBV7-3 to TRBJ2-1, with 12 bases identical to TRBD1. There are 15 residues in the CDR3. CDR1 is SGHTA and CDR2 is FQGTGA in the germline V gene. V dropped 4 bases and J dropped 9; count of bases not matched to a gene: 7. This chain's CDR3 is CASSSEGQGAGEQFF. In DNA form, the CDR3 reads TGTGCCAGCAGCTCTGAGGGACAGGGGGCTGGTGAGCAGTTCTTC.

The CDR3 reads CASRPGLAGGGVNTGELFF. Here the CDR3 DNA reads TGTGCCAGCAGACCCGGACTAGCGGGCGGGGGGGTGAACACCGGGGAGCTGTTTTTT. The rearrangement joins TRBV11-1 to TRBJ2-2; TRBD2 matches 11 bases. J gave up 1 base and V 6 bases, and 13 bases lay outside the gene matches. CDR3 length: 19 amino acids. Germline CDR1 is SGHAT and CDR2 is FQDESV (reference sequence).

CDR3: CASSWGGREKLYNEQFF. CDR3 bases: TGTGCCAGCAGCTGGGGCGGGCGGGAGAAATTATACAATGAGCAGTTCTTC. The chain carries TRBV5-6 and TRBJ2-1; 7 positions match TRBD2. CDR3 length: 17 residues. V lost 3 bases to trimming and J lost 4 bases; unmatched junction nucleotides: 13. Germline values: CDR1 SGHDT, CDR2 YYEEEE.

Here the CDR3 reads CASSKDPPGYYGYTF. In DNA, the CDR3 is TGCGCCAGCAGCAAAGACCCGCCAGGTTACTATGGCTACACCTTC. The rearrangement links TRBV5-1 to TRBJ1-2; D unresolved. Trimming took off 4 bases at V and 3 bases at J, with 16 bases between the two ends. This CDR3 is 15 amino acids long. In germline, CDR1 is SGHRS, CDR2 YFSETQ.

Remarks on this clone: Distinct nucleotide sequences in the sample also encode this CDR3. The J gene is TRBJ2-7, the V gene TRBV5-1; the D gene is possibly TRBD1 (5 bases). CDR1 and CDR2 from the germline V gene are SGHRS and YFSETQ. V lost 1 base and J lost 3, with 8 bases in between. CDR3 length equals 13 residues. CDR3 region: CASSLSGNYEQYF. CDR3 DNA: TGCGCCAGCAGCTTGTCAGGGAACTACGAGCAGTACTTC.

The rearrangement uses TRBV4-3 and TRBJ1-1; the D is unclear. The germline CDR1 and CDR2 sequences are LGHNA and YSLEER. V lost 3 bases to trimming and J lost 4 bases, with 6 bases between them. The CDR3 is 12 residues long. The CDR3 DNA is TGCGCCAGCAGCCAGCCGGGCACTGAAGCTTTCTTT. This sequence encodes CASSQPGTEAFF.

A note on this clone: Different DNA sequences within this sample yield the same CDR3. CDR3 protein: CASSRDREETQYF. The CDR3 nucleotides read TGTGCCAGCAGCCGGGACAGAGAAGAGACCCAGTACTTC. The J gene is TRBJ2-5, the V gene TRBV11-2, with TRBD1 matching over 7 bases. V shed 5 bases and J 3 bases; nucleotides not matched to a gene: 3. Germline CDR1 reads SGHAT; CDR2 reads FQNNGV. CDR3 size: 13 residues.

This clone was counted once. The gene calls are TRBV10-3 and TRBJ2-1, with 10 bases fitting TRBD2. The V gene's germline CDR1 is ENHRY and CDR2 SYGVKD. V lost 6 bases and J lost 3; bases outside the gene matches: 5. The CDR3 spans 15 residues. The CDR3 bases are TGTGCCATCAGAGCACTAGCGGGGAGCTACAATGAGCAGTTCTTC. This translates into CAIRALAGSYNEQFF.

This clone was seen only a few times. The J gene is TRBJ2-1, the V gene TRBV7-2; 9 nucleotides agree with TRBD2. The junction had 14 bases not matched to a gene; V was cut back by 4 bases and J by 1 base. The CDR3 has 19 amino acids. Germline V gene lookup returns CDR1 SGHTA and CDR2 FQGNSA. CDR3 sequence (DNA): TGTGCCAGCAGCTATGGTAGGAAGGTAGCGGGAGTGTCCTACAATGAGCAGTTCTTC. Protein product: CASSYGRKVAGVSYNEQFF.

The J gene is TRBJ2-2, the V gene TRBV19; D gene unclear. V was shortened by 1 base and J by 1 base, with 4 bases between the two germline ends. The CDR3 spans 14 residues. Per the germline V gene, CDR1 is LNHDA and CDR2 is SQIVND (reference sequence). CDR3 DNA: TGTGCCAGTAGTATAGCGCGGAACACCGGGGAGCTGTTTTTT. The encoded protein is CASSIARNTGELFF. Complete variable domain (other parts from reference TRBV19 and TRBJ2-2): DGGITQSPKYLFRKEGQNVTLSCEQNLNHDAMYWYRQDPGQGLRLIYYSQIVNDFQKGDIAEGYSVSREKKESFPLTVTSAQKNPTAFYLCASSIARNTGELFFGEGSRLTVL.

V usage is TRBV7-9 and J usage is TRBJ2-7, with D hard to call. V lost 1 base and J lost 6, with 13 bases in between. The germline CDR1 and CDR2 sequences are SEHNR and FQNEAQ (reference sequence). The CDR3 covers 14 residues. In DNA form, the CDR3 reads TGTGCCAGCAGCTTAGTCCCTCCCCCTTTCGAGCAGTACTTC. It specifies CASSLVPPPFEQYF.

The chain carries TRBV2 and TRBJ2-3; D not resolved. Germline-derived CDR1 and CDR2 are SNHLY and FYNNEI. The CDR3 is made up of 14 amino acids. The V end was cut by 8 bases, the J end by 5 bases, with 17 bases between. The CDR3 nucleotides are TGTGCCAGCCGACTCTCCGGAGTTGGAGATACGCAGTATTTT. As protein: CASRLSGVGDTQYF.

The CDR3: CASSFIVRDEQYF. In nucleotides, the CDR3 is TGTGCCAGCAGCTTTATTGTAAGAGACGAGCAGTACTTC. This rearrangement joins TRBV7-2 to TRBJ2-7; D is uncertain. Germline loops: CDR1 SGHTA, CDR2 FQGNSA. Trimming took 3 bases from V and 5 from J, leaving 11 bases between them. This CDR3 is 13 amino acids long.

This clone was observed a few times. V usage is TRBV27 and J usage is TRBJ1-4; D call uncertain. The CDR3 runs to 14 residues. V dropped 5 bases and J dropped 14 bases, with 21 bases sitting between them. Germline V gives CDR1 MNHEY, CDR2 SMNVEV (reference sequence). The CDR3 region is CASSTWAGSSSLFF. The CDR3, as DNA: TGTGCCAGCAGTACTTGGGCAGGTTCAAGTTCGCTGTTTTTT.

The chain recombines TRBV19 with TRBJ2-1; TRBD2 aligns across 7 bases. V gave up 6 bases and J gave up 6 bases; unmatched junction bases: 11. The CDR3 sequence is 15 residues long. Germline V gene lookup returns CDR1 LNHDA and CDR2 SQIVND (reference sequence). The CDR3 coding sequence is TGTGCCAGTAGGGTAGCGGGCCGGAATTCCAATGAGCAGTTCTTC. The encoded protein is CASRVAGRNSNEQFF.